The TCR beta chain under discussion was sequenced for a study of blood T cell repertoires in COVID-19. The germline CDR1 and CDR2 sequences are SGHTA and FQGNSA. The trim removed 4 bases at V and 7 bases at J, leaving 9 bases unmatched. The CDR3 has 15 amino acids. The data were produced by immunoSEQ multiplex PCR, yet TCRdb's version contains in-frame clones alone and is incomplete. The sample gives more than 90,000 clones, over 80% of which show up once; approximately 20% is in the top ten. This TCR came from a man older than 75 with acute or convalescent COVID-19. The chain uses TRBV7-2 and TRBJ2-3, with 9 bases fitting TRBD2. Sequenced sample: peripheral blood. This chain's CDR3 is CASSSGAGGPYTQYF. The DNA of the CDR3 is TGTGCCAGCAGCTCTGGGGCGGGAGGGCCGTATACGCAGTATTTT. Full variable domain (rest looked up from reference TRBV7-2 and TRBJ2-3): GAGVSQSPSNKVTEKGKDVELRCDPISGHTALYWYRQSLGQGLEFLIYFQGNSAPDKSGLPSDRFSAERTGGSVSTLTIQRTQQEDSAVYLCASSSGAGGPYTQYFGPGTRLTVL.